A single sample gave rise to the 12 T cell receptor beta chains below, sequenced in a study of cytomegalovirus exposure and HLA in healthy donors. Primers included in the PCR were 60 Vbeta and 13 Jbeta primers. The assay was immunoSEQ multiplex PCR, and TCRdb's table has in-frame clones only and misses some. The profile covers about 130,000 clones, with 70% to 80% appearing a single time and more than 2.5% taken by the ten largest. The sequencing input was PBMCs. The source is a woman aged 60-70 years in good health and CMV-seropositive.

This clone was detected once. CDR3 in DNA: TGTGCCAGCAGCGTAGTCTTCTACGAGCAGTACTTC. Translation gives CASSVVFYEQYF. This rearrangement joins TRBV9 to TRBJ2-7; D is undetermined. In germline, CDR1 is SGDLS, CDR2 YYNGEE. The V end was cut by 0 bases, the J end by 3 bases, with 4 bases between. There are 12 residues in the CDR3.

The chain combines TRBV5-6 with TRBJ1-5; D ambiguous. Trimming stripped 4 bases from V and 6 bases from J, with 20 bases between. The CDR3 has 16 residues. Germline loops: CDR1 SGHDT, CDR2 YYEEEE. In DNA form, the CDR3 reads TGTGCCAGCAGCCTAAGAGGTACGGGATCCGGTCAGCCCCAGCATTTT. Its translation: CASSLRGTGSGQPQHF.

This clone was seen once. The CDR3 DNA is TGTGCCATCAGCGCGGGGGACAGGTTCTACGAGCAGTACTTC. This sequence encodes CAISAGDRFYEQYF. The chain couples TRBV10-3 to TRBJ2-7; D is perhaps TRBD1 (8 bases). V was cut by 6 bases and J by 3 bases, with 15 bases left in between. The CDR3 sequence is 14 residues long. Germline V gene data show CDR1 as ENHRY and CDR2 as SYGVKD.

The chain has TRBV11-3 and TRBJ2-7, with D perhaps matching TRBD1 (7 bases). Germline-derived CDR1 and CDR2 are SGHNT and YENEEA. The ends were cut back, 3 bases at V and 3 bases at J, with 12 bases in the middle. This CDR3 has 14 residues. CDR3 protein: CASSLTGRNYEQYF. The CDR3 coding sequence is TGTGCCAGCAGCTTGACAGGGAGGAACTACGAGCAGTACTTC.

The chain has TRBV6-5 and TRBJ1-2; TRBD1 might be the D (5 bases). The V gene's germline CDR1 is MNHEY and CDR2 SVGAGI. The CDR3 consists of 14 residues. Deletions cut 7 bases from V and 3 bases from J, with 15 bases between. The CDR3 DNA is TGTGCCAGCACCACGGGGGGGACCTACTATGGCTACACCTTC. It is translated as CASTTGGTYYGYTF.

The CDR3 here is CASSSGTGGTDTQYF. The DNA for the CDR3 is TGTGCCAGCAGCTCCGGGACAGGTGGGACAGATACGCAGTATTTT. The gene calls are TRBV5-8 and TRBJ2-3; 8 bases align to TRBD1. The CDR3 spans 15 residues. Trimming removed 3 bases from V and 3 bases from J; junction bases left unmatched: 6. Germline-derived CDR1 and CDR2 are SGHTS and YDEGEE.

The chain couples TRBV11-2 to TRBJ1-2; 7 nucleotides match TRBD1. V was pared by 2 bases and J by 3 bases, with 12 bases of the junction left unmatched. In germline, CDR1 is SGHAT, CDR2 FQNNGV. The CDR3 runs to 17 residues. DNA for the CDR3: TGTGCCAGCAGCTTACGGGTTGGGCAGGGGGTATACTATGGCTACACCTTC. Translation: CASSLRVGQGVYYGYTF. Combining the CDR3 with reference TRBV11-2 and TRBJ1-2 gives the whole variable domain EAGVAQSPRYKIIEKRQSVAFWCNPISGHATLYWYQQILGQGPKLLIQFQNNGVVDDSQLPKDRFSAERLKGVDSTLKIQPAKLEDSAVYLCASSLRVGQGVYYGYTFGSGTRLTVV.

CDR3: CASSYGEASPRAFF. The CDR3 DNA sequence: TGTGCCAGCAGTTACGGAGAGGCCTCCCCCCGGGCTTTCTTT. V and J are TRBV6-5 and TRBJ1-1; D gene unclear. The CDR3 has 14 residues. Trimming cost V 2 bases and J 11 bases, with 18 bases left between them. Germline CDR1 reads MNHEY; CDR2 reads SVGAGI.

The chain employs TRBV2 and TRBJ2-5; 8 bases are a match to TRBD2. The CDR3 covers 12 residues. Germline V gene data show CDR1 as SNHLY and CDR2 as FYNNEI. Trimming removed 10 bases from V and 5 bases from J; junction bases left unmatched: 6. CDR3 nucleotides: TGTGCCACGGGGGGGCACGTCGAGACCCAGTACTTC. Its protein product is CATGGHVETQYF.

This clone was recorded once. The chain recombines TRBV7-8 with TRBJ1-2, with TRBD1 matching over 8 bases. The CDR3 totals 15 residues. CDR1 and CDR2 from the germline V gene are SGHVS and FQNEAQ. V shed 6 bases, J shed 5 bases, and the junction held 11 bases outside the gene matches. The CDR3 sequence: CASSVGAGGGYGYTF. CDR3 DNA: TGTGCCAGCAGTGTGGGGGCAGGGGGCGGATATGGCTACACCTTC.

V gene TRBV19 combines with J gene TRBJ1-1; D might be TRBD1 (6 bases). In germline, CDR1 is LNHDA, CDR2 SQIVND (reference sequence). With 7 bases removed from V and 0 bases from J, the gap between germline ends came to 18 bases. The length of the CDR3 is 16 residues. Here the CDR3 reads CASILATGQMNTEAFF. In DNA form, the CDR3 reads TGTGCCAGTATCCTCGCGACGGGACAAATGAACACTGAAGCTTTCTTT.

The V gene is TRBV9, the J gene TRBJ1-1; possibly TRBD1 for D (6 bases). The CDR3 has 14 amino acids. V lost 0 bases, J lost 3 bases, and 9 bases lay in between. Germline V lookup: CDR1 SGDLS, CDR2 YYNGEE. CDR3 bases: TGTGCCAGCAGCGTAGAGAACAGGGACACTGAAGCTTTCTTT. Translation: CASSVENRDTEAFF.